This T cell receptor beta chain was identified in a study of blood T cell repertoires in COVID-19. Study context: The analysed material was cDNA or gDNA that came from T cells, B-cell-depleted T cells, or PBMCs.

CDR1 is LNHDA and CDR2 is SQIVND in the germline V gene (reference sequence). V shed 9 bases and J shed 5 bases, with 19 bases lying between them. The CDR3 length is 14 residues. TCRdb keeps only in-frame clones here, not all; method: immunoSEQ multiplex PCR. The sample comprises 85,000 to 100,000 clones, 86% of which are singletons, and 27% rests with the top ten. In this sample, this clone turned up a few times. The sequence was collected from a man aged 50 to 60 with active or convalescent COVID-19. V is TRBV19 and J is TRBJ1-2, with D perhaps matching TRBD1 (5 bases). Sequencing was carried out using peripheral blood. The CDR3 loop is CASNLDRAQYGYTF. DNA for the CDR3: TGTGCCAGCAACCTCGACAGAGCCCAATATGGCTACACCTTC.